Described below is a single T cell receptor (beta chain) sequence and its context. This clone was counted between two and nine times. Its antigen remains undetermined. Base qualities were left out, and no much larger clone turns up one base away. From the germline V gene, CDR1 is SGHTA and CDR2 is FQGNSA. The CDR3 goes from the cysteine to the phenylalanine over 17 residues. The kept DNA is CDR3 alone, 51 bases in frame from the first base. V drops 1 base and J drops 0 bases, leaving 16 bases in between. All of the isolated RNA was reverse transcribed with the High Capacity cDNA Reverse Transcription Kit, so expressed TCRB transcripts were sequenced. Naive, central memory and regulatory T cell samples underwent deep immunoSEQ sequencing, averaging around 3.7 million total reads per sample. Sorted cells were lysed in RLT buffer, and RNA was extracted using DNase-treated RNeasy Micro or Mini kits according to cell number. To prevent cross-contamination, each cell subset was processed individually, whereas patient and healthy donor samples were processed jointly. The immunoSEQ multiplex PCR was used to amplify TCRB sequences from cDNA, generating 87-bp fragments that spanned the CDR3 region. Sequencing of the amplicons was performed on the Illumina HiSeq platform. In the source study's methods: Synthetic template baselines were used to correct PCR bias computationally, reads within Hamming distance 2 were collapsed, and singletons that could not be merged were discarded. By aligning reads against IMGT, V, D and J genes, CDR3 length, and insertions or deletions at six rearrangement sites were assigned. Clonotype counts were normalized to sorted cell number within each subset before computing true diversity and Gini coefficients with the tcR R package. The overlap coefficient, calculated on TCRB nucleotide sequences, was used to quantify repertoire sharing. Out-of-frame TCRB sequences from naive cells were analyzed as a proxy for the pre-selection repertoire. The immuneACCESS repertoire file appears here via TCRdb, limited to in-frame rearrangements. These files lack a portion of the clones; in checked studies, under half of the deficit traces to unresolved V genes, and the cause of the others is not known. The DNA gave D and trimming, while V, J and clone size come from that table. This sample holds some 410,000 clones; roughly 11% were observed only once. Approximately 0.05% of the sample comes from the top ten.

This sample was taken from a study of beta chain features in type 1 diabetes listed by TCRdb under 2018. As for the study more broadly: Mean age, gender distribution, total cell number and subset yield did not differ between patients and healthy donors. A total of some 100,000,000 sorted cells were examined across all samples, and a strong correlation was observed between cell number per subset and RNA yield. In the study, TCRB repertoires of sorted circulating CD4+ T cell subsets from recently diagnosed type 1 diabetes patients were compared with those of matched healthy donors. Whereas all 30 or so donors provided naive and central memory subsets, regulatory and stem cell-like memory subsets were isolated from just 8 patients and about 8 healthy donors.

Each donor gave one peripheral blood draw, roughly 120 mL on average, collected into heparinised tubes. Naive, central memory, regulatory and stem cell-like memory CD4+ T cells were sorted on a BD FACSAria II using a panel including CD45RO, CCR7, CD25, CD127, CD95 and CD27. Every sorted population had a purity above 95%. PBMCs were isolated immediately by Lymphoprep density gradient centrifugation and stained directly without culture. So that batch effects would be minimized, each experiment stained and sorted samples in pairs, pairing one healthy donor with one patient. Findings and caveats that apply to the study as a whole: Naive, central memory and regulatory TCRB repertoires appeared to be more alike among patients than among healthy donors. PCR might favor shorter templates, but patient and control samples were amplified and corrected together, so any skew would affect both groups equally. Sequencing cDNA rather than genomic DNA could over-represent highly expressing activated cells, although activation and CD3 levels did not differ between groups. Fewer insertions and more nucleotide deletions at VDJ recombination sites were observed in patients with type 1 diabetes, implying thymic rearrangement abnormalities. HLA sub-analyses involved small numbers of individuals, so any influence of HLA type on TCRB rearrangement remained unresolved. In all four CD4+ subsets, TCRB CDR3 length was moderately but significantly shorter in type 1 diabetes patients.

Specimen: naive CD4+ T cells from blood. The sample's cell subset or site label, decoded: true naive CD4+ T cells. The sequence was obtained from a woman between 18 and 29 years old in good health. Recombination connected TRBV7-2 to TRBJ2-7; the D gene is perhaps TRBD1 or TRBD2, each of them matching over 5 bases. The DNA sequence is given as TGTGCCAGCAGCTTAGACCAGAGGGGTCAAAACTCCTACGAGCAGTACTTC. Protein translation: CASSLDQRGQNSYEQYF.